A single T cell receptor (beta chain) is shown here with its context. The antigen remains unidentified. This sample was taken from a study of cytomegalovirus exposure and HLA in healthy donors. Findings and caveats of the study: Some V segments, including TRBV6-2 and TRBV6-3, were excluded as indistinguishable. Later analysis suggested links between common viral pathogens and several top significant clusters. Accurate predictions that matched the HLA-A and HLA-B alleles of most subjects were reportedly made from TCR beta sequences.

Germline CDR1 is SNHLY and CDR2 is FYNNEI. There are 12 residues in the CDR3. V was trimmed by 2 bases and J by 7 bases, leaving 6 bases between them. It was with 60 Vbeta and 13 Jbeta primers that the PCR ran. Sequenced by immunoSEQ multiplex PCR; TCRdb stores in-frame clones only, minus some. The profile shows about 190,000 clones, about four fifths of them singletons. Source material: PBMCs. The rearrangement joins TRBV2 to TRBJ2-1; D not certain. This clonotype originated in a middle-aged man in good health and CMV-seropositive. CDR3 nucleotide sequence: TGTGCCAGCAGTGAACCCGGGAATGAGCAGTTCTTC. It encodes CASSEPGNEQFF.